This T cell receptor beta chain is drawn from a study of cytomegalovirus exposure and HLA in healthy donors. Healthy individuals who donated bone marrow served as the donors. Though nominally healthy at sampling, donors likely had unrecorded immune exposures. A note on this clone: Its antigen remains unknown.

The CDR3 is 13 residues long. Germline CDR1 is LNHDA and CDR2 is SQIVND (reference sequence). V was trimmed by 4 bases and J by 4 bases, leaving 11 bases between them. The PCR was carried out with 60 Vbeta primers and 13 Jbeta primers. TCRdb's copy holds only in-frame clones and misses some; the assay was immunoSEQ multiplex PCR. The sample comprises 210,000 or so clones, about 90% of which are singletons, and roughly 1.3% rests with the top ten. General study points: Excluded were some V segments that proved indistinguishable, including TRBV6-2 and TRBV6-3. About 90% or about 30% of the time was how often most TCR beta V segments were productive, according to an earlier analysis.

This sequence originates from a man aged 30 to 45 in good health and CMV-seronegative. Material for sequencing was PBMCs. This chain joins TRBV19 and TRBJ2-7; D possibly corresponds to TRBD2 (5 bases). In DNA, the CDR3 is TGTGCCAGTAGTAGGGAGTTTGGGTACGAGCAGTACTTC. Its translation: CASSREFGYEQYF.